One and the same sample provided the 5 T cell receptor beta chains below, sequenced in a study of monozygotic twins with inflammatory bowel disease. TCRdb reprocessed the 5' RACE reads; each CDR3 protein has one entry and no DNA is given. Reported are around 100,000 distinct CDR3 sequences; the ten largest clones contain 1.9%. Material: blood. These receptors were collected from a human donor with ulcerative colitis or Crohn's disease, or a healthy co-twin of an affected twin (not recorded which).

This chain uses TRBV18 with TRBJ2-6; lacking DNA, the TRBD1 call made by TCRdb goes unchecked. Germline V gene data show CDR1 as KGHSH and CDR2 as LQKENI. This CDR3 contains 17 residues. The CDR3 spells CASSMMTGGTGANVLTF.

The V gene is TRBV18, the J gene TRBJ2-7; checking the TCRdb D call of TRBD1 is not possible without DNA. CDR1 and CDR2 (germline): KGHSH, LQKENI. This CDR3 region has 16 residues. The CDR3 sequence is CASSPENRVGSYEQYF.

This chain joins TRBV5-6 and TRBJ1-2. The CDR3 totals 13 residues. Germline V lookup: CDR1 SGHDT, CDR2 YYEEEE. The CDR3 is CASSEGNNYGYTF.

The V gene is TRBV11-2, the J gene TRBJ2-1; TCRdb's D call, TRBD2, is unchecked because there is no DNA. CDR1 is SGHAT and CDR2 is FQNNGV in the germline V gene. The length of the CDR3 is 17 residues. CDR3 sequence reads: CASSFAPSGGAYNEQFF.

The chain couples TRBV15 to TRBJ1-6. CDR1 LNHNV and CDR2 YYDKDF come from the germline V gene (reference sequence). The CDR3 runs to 14 residues. CDR3 region: CATSTSPDNSPLHF. The variable domain in full, completed from reference TRBV15 and TRBJ1-6, reads DAMVIQNPRYQVTQFGKPVTLSCSQTLNHNVMYWYQQKSSQAPKLLFHYYDKDFNNEADTPDNFQSRRPNTSFCFLDIRSPGLGDTAMYLCATSTSPDNSPLHFGNGTRLTVT.